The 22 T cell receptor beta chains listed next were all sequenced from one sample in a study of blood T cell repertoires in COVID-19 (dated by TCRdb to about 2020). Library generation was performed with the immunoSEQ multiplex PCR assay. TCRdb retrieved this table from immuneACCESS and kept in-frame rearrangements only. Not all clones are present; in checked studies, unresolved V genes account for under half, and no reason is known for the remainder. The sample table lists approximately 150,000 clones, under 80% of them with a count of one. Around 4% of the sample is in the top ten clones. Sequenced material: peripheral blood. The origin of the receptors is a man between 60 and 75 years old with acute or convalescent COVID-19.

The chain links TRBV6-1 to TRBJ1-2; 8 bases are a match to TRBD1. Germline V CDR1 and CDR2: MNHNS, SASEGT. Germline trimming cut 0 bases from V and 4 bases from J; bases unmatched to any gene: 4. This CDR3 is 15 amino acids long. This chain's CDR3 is CASSEARTGLYGYTF. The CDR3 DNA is TGTGCCAGCAGTGAAGCGCGGACAGGGCTCTATGGCTACACCTTC.

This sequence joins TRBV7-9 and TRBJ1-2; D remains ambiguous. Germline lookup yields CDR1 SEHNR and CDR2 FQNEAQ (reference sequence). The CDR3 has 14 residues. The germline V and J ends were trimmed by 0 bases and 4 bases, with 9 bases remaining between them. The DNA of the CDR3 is TGTGCCAGCAGCTTAGCAGCGGGTACCTATGGCTACACCTTC. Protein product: CASSLAAGTYGYTF. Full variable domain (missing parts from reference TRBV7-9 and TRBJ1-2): DTGVSQNPRHKITKRGQNVTFRCDPISEHNRLYWYRQTLGQGPEFLTYFQNEAQLEKSRLLSDRFSAERPKGSFSTLEIQRTEQGDSAMYLCASSLAAGTYGYTFGSGTRLTVV.

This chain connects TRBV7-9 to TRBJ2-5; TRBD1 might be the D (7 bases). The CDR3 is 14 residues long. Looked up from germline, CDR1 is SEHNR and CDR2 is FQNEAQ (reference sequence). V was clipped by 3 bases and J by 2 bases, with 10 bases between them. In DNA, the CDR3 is TGTGCCAGCAGCTTCGCAGGGGGGCAAGAGACCCAGTACTTC. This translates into CASSFAGGQETQYF.

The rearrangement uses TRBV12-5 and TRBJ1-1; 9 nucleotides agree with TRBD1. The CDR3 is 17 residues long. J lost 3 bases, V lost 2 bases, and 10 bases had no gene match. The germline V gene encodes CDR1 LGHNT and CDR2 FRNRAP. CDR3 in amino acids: CASGLTFRDRGDTEAFF. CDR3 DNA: TGTGCTAGTGGTTTGACCTTCCGCGACAGGGGGGACACTGAAGCTTTCTTT.

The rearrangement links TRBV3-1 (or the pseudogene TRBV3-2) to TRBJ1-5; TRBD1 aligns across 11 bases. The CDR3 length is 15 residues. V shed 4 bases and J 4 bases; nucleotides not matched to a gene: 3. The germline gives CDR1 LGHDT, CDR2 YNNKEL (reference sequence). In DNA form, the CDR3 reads TGTGCCAGCAGCCGAGGGGACAGGGGGAATCAGCCCCAGCATTTT. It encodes CASSRGDRGNQPQHF.

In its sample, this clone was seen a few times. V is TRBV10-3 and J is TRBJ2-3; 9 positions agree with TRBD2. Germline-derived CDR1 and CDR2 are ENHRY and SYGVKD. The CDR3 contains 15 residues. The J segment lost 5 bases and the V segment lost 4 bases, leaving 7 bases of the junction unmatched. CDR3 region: CAISVISGSGDTQYF. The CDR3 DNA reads TGTGCCATCAGTGTGATTAGCGGGAGTGGAGATACGCAGTATTTT.

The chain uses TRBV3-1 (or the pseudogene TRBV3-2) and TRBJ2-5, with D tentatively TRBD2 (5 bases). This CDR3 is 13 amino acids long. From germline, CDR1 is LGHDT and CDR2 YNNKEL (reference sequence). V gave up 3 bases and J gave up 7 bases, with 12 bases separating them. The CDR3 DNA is TGTGCCAGCAGCCAGGGAGAGGAAGGGACCCAGTACTTC. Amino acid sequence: CASSQGEEGTQYF.

The CDR3 DNA reads as TGTGCCAGCAGCCCAGCCGATACAGGGGAAAGGGGCATTCAGTACTTC. Residues: CASSPADTGERGIQYF. The V gene is TRBV4-2, the J gene TRBJ2-4; 7 bases agree with TRBD1. The CDR3 has 16 amino acids. With V trimmed by 4 bases and J by 9 bases, 15 bases remained unmatched. In germline, CDR1 is LGHNA, CDR2 YNFKEQ.

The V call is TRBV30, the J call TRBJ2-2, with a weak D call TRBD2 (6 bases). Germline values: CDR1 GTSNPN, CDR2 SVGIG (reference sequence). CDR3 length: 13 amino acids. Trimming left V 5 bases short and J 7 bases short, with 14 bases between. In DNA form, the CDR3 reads TGTGCCTGGGCTATGGCCGGGGGCGGGGAGCTGTTTTTT. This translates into CAWAMAGGGELFF.

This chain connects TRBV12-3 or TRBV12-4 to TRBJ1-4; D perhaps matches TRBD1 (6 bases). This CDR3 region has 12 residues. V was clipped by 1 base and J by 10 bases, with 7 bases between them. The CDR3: CASSLEGVKLFF. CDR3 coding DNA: TGTGCCAGCAGTTTAGAGGGGGTAAAACTGTTTTTT.

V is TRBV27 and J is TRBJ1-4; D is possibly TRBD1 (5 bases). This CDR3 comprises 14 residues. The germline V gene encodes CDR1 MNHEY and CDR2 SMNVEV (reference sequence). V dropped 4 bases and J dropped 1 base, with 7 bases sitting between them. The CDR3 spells CASSSGGTNEKLFF. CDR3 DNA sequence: TGTGCCAGCAGTTCGGGGGGAACTAATGAAAAACTGTTTTTT.

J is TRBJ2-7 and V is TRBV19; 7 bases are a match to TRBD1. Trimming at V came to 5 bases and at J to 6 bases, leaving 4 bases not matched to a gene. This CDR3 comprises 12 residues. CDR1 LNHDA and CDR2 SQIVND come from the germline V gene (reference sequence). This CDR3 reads CASSDRDSEQYF. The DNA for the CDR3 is TGTGCCAGTAGTGACCGGGACAGCGAGCAGTACTTC.

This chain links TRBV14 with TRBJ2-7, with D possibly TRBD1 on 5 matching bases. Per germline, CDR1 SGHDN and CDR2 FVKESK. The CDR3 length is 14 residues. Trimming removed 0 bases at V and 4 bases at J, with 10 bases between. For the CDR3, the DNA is TGTGCCAGCAGCCAAGATGCACAGGCTTACGAGCAGTACTTC. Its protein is CASSQDAQAYEQYF.

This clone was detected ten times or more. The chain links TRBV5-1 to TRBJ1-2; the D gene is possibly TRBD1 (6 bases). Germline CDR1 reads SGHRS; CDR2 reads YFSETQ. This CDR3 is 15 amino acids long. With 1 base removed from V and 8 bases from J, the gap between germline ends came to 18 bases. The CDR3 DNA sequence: TGCGCCAGCAGCTTGAATCTAGACAGGCTGGGGGGCTACACCTTC. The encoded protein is CASSLNLDRLGGYTF.

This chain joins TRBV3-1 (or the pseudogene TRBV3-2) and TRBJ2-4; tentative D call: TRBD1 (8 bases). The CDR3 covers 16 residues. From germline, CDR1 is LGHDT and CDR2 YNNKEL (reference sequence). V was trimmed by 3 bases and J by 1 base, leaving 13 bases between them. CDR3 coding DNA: TGTGCCAGCAGCCACCAACAGGGGGGGGCCAAAAACATTCAGTACTTC. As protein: CASSHQQGGAKNIQYF.

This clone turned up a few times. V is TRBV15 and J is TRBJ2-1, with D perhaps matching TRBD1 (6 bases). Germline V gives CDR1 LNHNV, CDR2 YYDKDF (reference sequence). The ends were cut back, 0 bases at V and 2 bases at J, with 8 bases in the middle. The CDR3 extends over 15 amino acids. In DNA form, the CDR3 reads TGTGCCACCAGCAGAGACAAGGGGGCCTACAATGAGCAGTTCTTC. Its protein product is CATSRDKGAYNEQFF.

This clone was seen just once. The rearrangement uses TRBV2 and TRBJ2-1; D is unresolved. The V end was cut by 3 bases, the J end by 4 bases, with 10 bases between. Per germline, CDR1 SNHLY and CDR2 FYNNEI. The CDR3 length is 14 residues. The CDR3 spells CASSDLASYNEQFF. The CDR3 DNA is TGTGCCAGCAGTGATCTGGCCTCATACAATGAGCAGTTCTTC.

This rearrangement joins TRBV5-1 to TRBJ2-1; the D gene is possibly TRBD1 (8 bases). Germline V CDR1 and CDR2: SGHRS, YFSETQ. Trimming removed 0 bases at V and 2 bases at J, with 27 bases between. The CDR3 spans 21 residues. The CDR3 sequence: CASSLAGGRSSGEGPYNEQFF. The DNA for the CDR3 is TGCGCCAGCAGCTTGGCAGGGGGCCGGTCTAGCGGTGAGGGGCCCTACAATGAGCAGTTCTTC.

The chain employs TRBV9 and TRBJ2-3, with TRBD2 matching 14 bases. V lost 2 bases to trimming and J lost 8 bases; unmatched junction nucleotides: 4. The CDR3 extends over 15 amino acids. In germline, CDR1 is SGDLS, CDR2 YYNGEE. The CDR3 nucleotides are TGTGCCAGCAGCGTTGGGACTAGCGGGAGTCGTACGCAGTATTTT. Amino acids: CASSVGTSGSRTQYF.

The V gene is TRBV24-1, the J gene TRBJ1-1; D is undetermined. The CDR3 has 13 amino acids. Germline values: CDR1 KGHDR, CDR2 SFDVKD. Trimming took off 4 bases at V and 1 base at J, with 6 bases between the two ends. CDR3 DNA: TGTGCCACCAGTGACTACTGGAACACTGAAGCTTTCTTT. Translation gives CATSDYWNTEAFF.

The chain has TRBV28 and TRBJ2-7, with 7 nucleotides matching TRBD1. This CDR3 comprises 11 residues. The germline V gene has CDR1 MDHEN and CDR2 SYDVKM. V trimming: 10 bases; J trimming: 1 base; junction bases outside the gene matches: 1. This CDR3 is CATQGSYEQYF. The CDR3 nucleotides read TGTGCCACACAGGGGTCCTACGAGCAGTACTTC.

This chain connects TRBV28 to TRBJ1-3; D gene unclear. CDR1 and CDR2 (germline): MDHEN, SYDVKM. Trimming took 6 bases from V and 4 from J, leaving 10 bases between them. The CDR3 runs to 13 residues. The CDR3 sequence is CASSGLVGNTIYF. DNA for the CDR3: TGTGCCAGCAGCGGACTGGTGGGAAACACCATATATTTT.